Following are 26 T cell receptor beta chains from one sample sequenced in a study of vaccination effects on CD4 cells after COVID-19. No antigen is known for these receptors. Profiled with immunoSEQ multiplex PCR; TCRdb holds only in-frame clones, not every one. The sample holds 65,000 or so clones, around 77% seen once. Viral peptide pools were used in the ViraFEST assay to expand antigen-specific CD4+ T cells, and sequencing came afterward. When less than 13 days of culture had elapsed, CD4+ T cells were isolated. Vaccine recipients lacked prior SARS-CoV-2 infection and had negative nucleocapsid antibodies. The sequencing used CD4+ T cells from PBMCs cultured with HCoV-NL63 spike peptides, collected before COVID-19 vaccination. The receptors stem from a human donor who received a COVID-19 vaccine.

This clone was seen a handful of times. The junction departs from germline at one end; a sequencing error may be responsible. The CDR3 loop reads CASTITGGVEPQHF. CDR3 coding DNA: TGTGCCAGTACTATAACAGGGGGTGTGGAGCCCCAGCATTTT. This rearrangement joins TRBV19 to TRBJ1-5; 8 bases are a match to TRBD1. Germline values: CDR1 LNHDA, CDR2 SQIVND (reference sequence). The length of the CDR3 is 14 residues.

The gene calls are TRBV7-2 and TRBJ2-3; D is unclear. This CDR3 has 13 residues. Deletions cut 2 bases from V and 1 base from J, with 4 bases between. Germline V gives CDR1 SGHTA, CDR2 FQGNSA. The CDR3 region is CASSLLGTDTQYF. CDR3 DNA sequence: TGTGCCAGCAGCTTATTGGGCACAGATACGCAGTATTTT.

This clone has more than one count but fewer than ten. The V gene is TRBV28, the J gene TRBJ2-1, with no clear D. The CDR3 covers 13 residues. V was shortened by 6 bases and J by 3 bases, with 9 bases between the two germline ends. Germline V gene data show CDR1 as MDHEN and CDR2 as SYDVKM. The CDR3 DNA reads as TGTGCCAGCAGATTACCTGTCTACAATGAGCAGTTCTTC. It specifies CASRLPVYNEQFF.

The chain carries TRBV30 and TRBJ1-6, with no clear D. Trimming left V 1 base short and J 9 bases short, with 16 bases between. The CDR3 is 15 residues long. CDR1 and CDR2 from the germline V gene are GTSNPN and SVGIG (reference sequence). CDR3 DNA sequence: TGTGCCTGGAGTGCGTCGGGCCTCGGATCTTCACCCCTCCACTTT. This encodes CAWSASGLGSSPLHF.

This clone was counted between two and nine times. Written as DNA, the CDR3 is TGTGCCAGCAGTTACGGGCTAAGGTCGTTTACTCCCCTCCACTTT. Translation: CASSYGLRSFTPLHF. The chain joins TRBV6-2 or TRBV6-3 to TRBJ1-6; no clear D gene. This CDR3 comprises 15 residues. Trimming took 2 bases from V and 13 from J, leaving 18 bases between them. Germline V lookup: CDR1 MNHEY, CDR2 SVGEGT.

The chain has TRBV7-3 and TRBJ2-2; 9 bases fit TRBD1. Germline V gene sequence: CDR1 SGHTA, CDR2 FQGTGA. The CDR3 contains 14 residues. V dropped 5 bases and J dropped 15; count of bases not matched to a gene: 13. This CDR3 is CASSRLQGADRLFF. For the CDR3, the DNA is TGTGCCAGCAGCCGACTACAGGGGGCAGATAGGTTGTTTTTT.

The J gene is TRBJ2-7, the V gene TRBV5-1; perhaps TRBD1 as D (5 bases). The V end was cut by 4 bases, the J end by 7 bases, with 9 bases between. The germline V gene encodes CDR1 SGHRS and CDR2 YFSETQ. There are 11 residues in the CDR3. The CDR3 spells CASSRQGEQYV. DNA for the CDR3: TGCGCCAGCAGCAGGCAGGGAGAGCAGTACGTC.

The genes are TRBV6-2 or TRBV6-3 and TRBJ1-2; D is ambiguous. V dropped 1 base and J dropped 11 bases, with 11 bases sitting between them. Germline V CDR1 and CDR2: MNHEY, SVGEGT. This CDR3 spans 12 amino acids. The CDR3 loop reads CASSYWSRGYTF. The CDR3 coding sequence is TGTGCCAGCAGTTACTGGAGCCGTGGTTACACCTTC.

The chain has TRBV4-1 and TRBJ1-1; D is undetermined. The CDR3 is made up of 18 amino acids. The V end was cut by 1 base, the J end by 1 base, with 19 bases between. Germline values: CDR1 MGHRA, CDR2 YSYEKL. CDR3 region: CASSQGGRGRVKNTEAFF. The CDR3 coding sequence is TGCGCCAGCAGCCAAGGCGGGAGAGGGAGGGTAAAGAACACTGAAGCTTTCTTT.

In DNA form, the CDR3 reads TGTGCCAGCGGAGGATCCACTAGAAGCACCGGGGAGCTGTTTTTT. The encoded protein is CASGGSTRSTGELFF. The chain carries TRBV2 and TRBJ2-2, with D possibly TRBD2 on 5 matching bases. The V and J ends lost 8 bases and 4 bases respectively, with 17 bases between them. The CDR3 is made up of 15 amino acids. The germline V gene encodes CDR1 SNHLY and CDR2 FYNNEI.

The chain couples TRBV7-2 to TRBJ2-7, with a weak D call TRBD2 (6 bases). CDR1 is SGHTA, CDR2 FQGNSA, per germline. Trimming cost V 0 bases and J 2 bases, with 11 bases left between them. This CDR3 comprises 15 residues. CDR3 DNA sequence: TGTGCCAGCAGCTTAGCGCTGGGGGGACCCTACGAGCAGTACGTC. Its translation: CASSLALGGPYEQYV.

This clone was counted a few times. CDR3: CASSLMSSGTSNIQYF. In DNA, the CDR3 is TGTGCCAGCAGCTTAATGTCATCGGGGACTAGCAACATTCAGTACTTC. The chain combines TRBV7-3 with TRBJ2-4, with 9 positions matching TRBD2. CDR1 SGHTA and CDR2 FQGTGA come from the germline V gene. The CDR3 runs to 16 residues. V was clipped by 1 base and J by 7 bases; unmatched bases: 8.

CDR3 residues: CSVEMRANEKLFF. DNA of the CDR3: TGCAGCGTTGAAATGAGGGCTAATGAAAAACTGTTTTTT. The rearrangement links TRBV29-1 to TRBJ1-4; D not certain. CDR1 SQVTM and CDR2 ANQGSEA come from the germline V gene. The CDR3 has 13 amino acids. V was cut by 2 bases and J by 3 bases, with 7 bases left in between.

The V and J genes are TRBV7-9 and TRBJ2-1; either TRBD1 or TRBD2 may supply D (5 bases each). Germline CDR1 reads SEHNR; CDR2 reads FQNEAQ (reference sequence). CDR3 length equals 12 residues. V lost 2 bases and J 10 bases, leaving 9 bases between the germline ends. The CDR3 nucleotides are TGTGCCAGCAGCTTATGGGGGTCCGAGCAGTTCTTC. As protein: CASSLWGSEQFF.

V usage is TRBV19 and J usage is TRBJ2-5; D could derive from TRBD1 or TRBD2 (6 bases each). With 5 bases removed from V and 5 bases from J, the gap between germline ends came to 15 bases. Germline values: CDR1 LNHDA, CDR2 SQIVND (reference sequence). The length of the CDR3 is 14 residues. The CDR3 DNA sequence: TGTGCCAGTAGTTTACCGGGGGCGAGGGAGACCCAGTACTTC. It codes for CASSLPGARETQYF.

The chain combines TRBV13 with TRBJ1-5, with a weak D call TRBD1 (6 bases). The V and J ends lost 5 bases and 2 bases respectively, with 13 bases between them. Germline V gives CDR1 PRHDT, CDR2 FYEKMQ (reference sequence). The CDR3 consists of 15 residues. The CDR3 sequence is CASSRRQDGNQPQHF. The CDR3 DNA reads TGTGCCAGCAGCAGAAGACAGGACGGCAATCAGCCCCAGCATTTT.

Of note for this clone: At one boundary the junction diverges from the germline segment, which might be a read error. This rearrangement joins TRBV29-1 to TRBJ2-1; D remains unclear. Per germline, CDR1 SQVTM and CDR2 ANQGSEA. The CDR3 is 9 amino acids. The CDR3 DNA is TGCAGCGTTGATACTCCCTGGCTCTTC. Residues: CSVDTPWLF.

The gene calls are TRBV4-1 and TRBJ1-1; the D is unclear. Trimming removed 4 bases from V and 1 base from J, with 10 bases in between. The CDR3 loop spans 14 amino acids. Germline loops: CDR1 MGHRA, CDR2 YSYEKL. Written as DNA, the CDR3 is TGCGCCAGCAGCCCTCGGACGGCGAACACTGAAGCTTTCTTT. Translated, it gives CASSPRTANTEAFF.

The V and J genes are TRBV7-2 and TRBJ2-3; the D is unclear. Per the germline V gene, CDR1 is SGHTA and CDR2 is FQGNSA. The CDR3 covers 12 residues. Deletions cut 1 base from V and 7 bases from J, with 6 bases between. CDR3 protein: CASSLDTNTQYF. CDR3 in DNA: TGTGCCAGCAGCTTAGATACGAATACGCAGTATTTT.

This chain joins TRBV7-2 and TRBJ1-1; no clear D. There are 12 residues in the CDR3. The germline V gene has CDR1 SGHTA and CDR2 FQGNSA. The V gene lost 2 bases and the J gene lost 10 bases, with 11 bases spanning the gap. The CDR3 DNA reads TGTGCCAGCAGCTTAAGTCGTTGGGGAGCTTTCTTT. It yields the protein CASSLSRWGAFF.

DNA of the CDR3: TGTGCCAGCTCACCTTCTTATAATTCACCCCTCCACTTT. This sequence encodes CASSPSYNSPLHF. The chain links TRBV18 to TRBJ1-6; no clear D. CDR3 length: 13 residues. The germline CDR1 and CDR2 sequences are KGHSH and LQKENI. Trimming removed 3 bases at V and 4 bases at J, with 4 bases between. The whole variable domain, filled in from reference TRBV18 and TRBJ1-6, reads NAGVMQNPRHLVRRRGQEARLRCSPMKGHSHVYWYRQLPEEGLKFMVYLQKENIIDESGMPKERFSAEFPKEGPSILRIQQVVRGDSAAYFCASSPSYNSPLHFGNGTRLTVT.

This clone has more than one count but fewer than ten. Here the CDR3 reads CASSDRSSMNTEAFF. Here the CDR3 DNA reads TGTGCCAGCAGTGATAGATCCAGTATGAACACTGAAGCTTTCTTT. The genes are TRBV2 and TRBJ1-1; D gene uncertain. The V and J ends lost 3 bases and 0 bases respectively, with 11 bases between them. In germline, CDR1 is SNHLY, CDR2 FYNNEI. The CDR3 runs to 15 residues. Full variable domain (outside the CDR3, taken from reference TRBV2 and TRBJ1-1): EPEVTQTPSHQVTQMGQEVILRCVPISNHLYFYWYRQILGQKVEFLVSFYNNEISEKSEIFDDQFSVERPDGSNFTLKIRSTKLEDSAMYFCASSDRSSMNTEAFFGQGTRLTVV.

V gene TRBV5-4 combines with J gene TRBJ2-6; 8 bases agree with TRBD1. V was pared by 0 bases and J by 4 bases, with 6 bases of the junction left unmatched. CDR1 and CDR2 (germline): SGHNT, YYREEE (reference sequence). The CDR3 extends over 17 amino acids. CDR3 in amino acids: CASSLEQGASGANVLTF. For the CDR3, the DNA is TGTGCCAGCAGCTTGGAGCAGGGGGCCTCAGGGGCCAACGTCCTGACTTTC.

The chain employs TRBV29-1 and TRBJ1-2; 8 nucleotides agree with TRBD1. Germline lookup yields CDR1 SQVTM and CDR2 ANQGSEA. This CDR3 contains 15 residues. The ends lost 4 bases at V and 0 bases at J; junction bases unmatched: 7. The CDR3 reads CSVAGDRHPNYGYTF. Written as DNA, the CDR3 is TGCAGCGTTGCGGGGGACAGGCACCCTAACTATGGCTACACCTTC.

This clone was seen once. The CDR3 protein is CASSLGWGGGAVVEQFF. For the CDR3, the DNA is TGTGCCAGCAGCTTAGGTTGGGGGGGCGGCGCCGTGGTTGAGCAGTTCTTC. J is TRBJ2-1 and V is TRBV7-2, with D possibly matching TRBD2 (7 bases). Trimming left V 1 base short and J 9 bases short, with 22 bases between. CDR1 and CDR2 from the germline V gene are SGHTA and FQGNSA. This CDR3 region has 17 residues.

The genes are TRBV24-1 and TRBJ1-4; possible D gene TRBD1, 5 bases. Germline CDR1 reads KGHDR; CDR2 reads SFDVKD. The CDR3 loop spans 16 amino acids. The germline V and J ends were trimmed by 4 bases and 5 bases, with 16 bases remaining between them. The CDR3 DNA follows: TGTGCCACCAGTGACCGTGACAGAACGCCGAATGAAAAACTGTTTTTT. Its protein is CATSDRDRTPNEKLFF.